This TCR beta chain was documented in a study of technical replicates of blood from a few donors. This CDR3 is 15 amino acids long. Trimming left V 5 bases short and J 5 bases short, with 13 bases between. Germline loops: CDR1 SEHNR, CDR2 FQNEAQ (reference sequence). Some clones are missing from TCRdb's copy, which holds only in-frame ones; the method was immunoSEQ multiplex PCR. Counted here are roughly 50,000 clones, over 85% occurring once; the ten biggest clones make up approximately 3.9%. The clonotype originates from a human donor in good health. Some clones in this sample may be carry-over from other donors' samples. The sequencing input was PBMCs. The rearrangement joins TRBV7-9 to TRBJ1-6; no firm D call. Here the CDR3 DNA reads TGTGCCAGCAGCCCCGGCGGACTAAATAATTCACCCCTCCACTTT. This gives the protein CASSPGGLNNSPLHF.